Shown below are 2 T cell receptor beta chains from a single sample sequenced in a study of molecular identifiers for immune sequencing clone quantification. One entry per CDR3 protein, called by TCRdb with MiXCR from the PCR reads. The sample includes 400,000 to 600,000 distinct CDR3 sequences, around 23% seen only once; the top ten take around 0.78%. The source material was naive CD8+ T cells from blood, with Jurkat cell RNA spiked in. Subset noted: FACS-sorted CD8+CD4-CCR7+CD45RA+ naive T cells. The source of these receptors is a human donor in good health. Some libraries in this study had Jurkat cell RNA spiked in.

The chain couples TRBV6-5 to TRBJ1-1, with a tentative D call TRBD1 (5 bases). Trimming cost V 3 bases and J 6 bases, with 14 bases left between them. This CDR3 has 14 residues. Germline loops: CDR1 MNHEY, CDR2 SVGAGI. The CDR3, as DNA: TGTGCCAGCAGTTATGGGACGCCAGCTTCTGAAGCTTTCTTT. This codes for CASSYGTPASEAFF.

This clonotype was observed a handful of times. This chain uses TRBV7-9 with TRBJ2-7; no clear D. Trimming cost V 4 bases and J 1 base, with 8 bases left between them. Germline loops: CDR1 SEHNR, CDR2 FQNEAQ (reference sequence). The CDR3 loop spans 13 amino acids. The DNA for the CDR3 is TGTGCCAGCAGCTCGCCCTCTTCCTACGAGCAGTACTTC. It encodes CASSSPSSYEQYF.